These T cell receptor beta chains were read from a single sample in a study of blood T cells in healthy people across ages. TCRdb ran MiXCR on the 5' RACE reads and lists one entry per CDR3 protein. This sample yields hundreds of thousands of distinct CDR3 sequences, of which over 40% are seen a single time; approximately 13% belongs to the top ten. The sample was blood. Source of these receptors: a woman of 80 years or more in good health. Both conserved end residues are part of each CDR3. The D gene is left open where the match is weak. Expanded clones are given a class, and other clones once, few, many or no size at all.

v_call	clone_size	j_call	d_call	cdr3_aa	cdr3_nt
TRBV28	many	TRBJ2-3	-	CASGLRDTQYF	TGTGCCAGCGGCCTCAGAGATACGCAGTATTTT
TRBV5-1	-	TRBJ1-1	TRBD1	CASSGQAESKAFF	TGCGCCAGCAGCGGACAGGCAGAGAGCAAAGCTTTCTTT
TRBV29-1	-	TRBJ1-1	TRBD1	CSAGKGANTEAFF	TGCAGCGCTGGGAAGGGGGCGAACACTGAAGCTTTCTTT
TRBV7-2	-	TRBJ1-2	-	CASSPGGLQGYTF	TGTGCCAGCAGCCCGGGGGGGTTACAGGGCTACACCTTC
TRBV12-3/TRBV12-4	many	TRBJ2-1	TRBD1	CASSFEGQGSNEQFF	TGTGCCAGCAGTTTTGAAGGACAGGGATCCAATGAGCAGTTCTTC
TRBV5-6	few	TRBJ2-2	-	CASSLGLTPTGELFF	TGTGCCAGCAGCTTGGGGCTCACTCCCACCGGGGAGCTGTTTTTT
TRBV4-1	-	TRBJ1-5	-	CASSIAGGNQPQHF	TGCGCCAGCAGCATCGCGGGGGGCAATCAGCCCCAGCATTTT
TRBV24-1	once	TRBJ2-5	TRBD2	CATSDGLAGVQETQYF	TGTGCCACCAGTGACGGACTAGCGGGGGTACAAGAGACCCAGTACTTC
TRBV25-1	many	TRBJ2-1	TRBD1	CASSLLQGAYGNEQFF	TGTGCCAGCAGCCTTCTACAGGGGGCATACGGCAATGAGCAGTTCTTC
TRBV29-1	few	TRBJ2-2	-	CSAGQNTGELFF	TGCAGCGCCGGACAGAACACCGGGGAGCTGTTTTTT
TRBV29-1	-	TRBJ2-2	TRBD1	CCVGTGGNTGELFF	TGCTGCGTTGGGACAGGGGGAAACACCGGGGAGCTGTTTTTT
TRBV28	-	TRBJ1-2	TRBD1	CASSETTGAGGYGYTF	TGTGCCAGCAGTGAAACCACAGGGGCCGGCGGCTATGGCTACACCTTC
TRBV10-1	-	TRBJ2-2	TRBD1	CASRTGAGELFF	TGCGCCAGCAGGACAGGGGCCGGGGAGCTGTTTTTT
TRBV21-1	few	TRBJ2-7	-	CASSKALRDPLRVNEQYF	TGTGCCAGCAGCAAAGCGCTACGGGACCCCCTTAGGGTCAATGAGCAGTACTTC
TRBV12-5	many	TRBJ2-1	TRBD2	CASVRLAGGPQFF	TGTGCTAGTGTCCGACTAGCGGGAGGGCCACAGTTCTTC
TRBV12-3/TRBV12-4	few	TRBJ2-5	TRBD2	CASSLAGVAETQYF	TGTGCCAGCAGTTTGGCGGGAGTGGCAGAGACCCAGTACTTC
TRBV20-1	many	TRBJ1-2	-	CSARDRVLGDGYVYGYTF	TGCAGTGCTAGAGATCGGGTATTAGGGGACGGGTATGTCTATGGCTACACCTTC
TRBV12-3/TRBV12-4	-	TRBJ1-6	-	CASTTGSPLHF	TGTGCCAGCACTACAGGGTCACCCCTCCACTTT
TRBV29-1	many	TRBJ2-1	-	CSPVALKGEQFF	TGCAGCCCCGTGGCCCTGAAGGGTGAGCAGTTCTTC
TRBV7-9	-	TRBJ1-3	-	CASSTDSSGNTIYF	TGTGCCAGCAGCACGGACAGCTCTGGAAACACCATATATTTT
TRBV27	many	TRBJ2-5	-	CASSSTSQETQYF	TGTGCCAGCAGTTCTACCTCTCAAGAGACCCAGTACTTC
TRBV5-6	-	TRBJ2-3	-	CASSLYGGRTDTQYF	TGTGCCAGCAGCTTGTACGGGGGCCGCACAGATACGCAGTATTTT
TRBV28	many	TRBJ2-5	-	CASRGGYQETQYF	TGTGCCAGCAGAGGAGGCTACCAAGAGACCCAGTACTTC
TRBV13	-	TRBJ1-1	TRBD1	CASSPDRGSGDTEAFF	TGTGCCAGCAGCCCCGACAGGGGCTCAGGGGACACTGAAGCTTTCTTT
TRBV29-1	-	TRBJ2-1	TRBD2	CSVGLADNEQFF	TGCAGCGTTGGACTAGCGGACAATGAGCAGTTCTTC
TRBV14	once	TRBJ2-3	TRBD2	CASSQVASGTSTDAQYF	TGTGCCAGCAGCCAAGTTGCTAGCGGAACTAGCACAGATGCGCAGTATTTT
TRBV9	-	TRBJ2-7	-	CASSSKEGQGGPYEQYF	TGTGCCAGCAGCTCAAAGGAGGGGCAGGGTGGCCCCTACGAGCAGTACTTC
TRBV5-1	-	TRBJ2-1	-	CASSKPRESSYNEQFF	TGCGCCAGCAGTAAGCCTCGGGAGAGCTCCTACAATGAGCAGTTCTTC
TRBV20-1	many	TRBJ2-5	-	CSARDLGEGTQYF	TGCAGTGCTAGAGATTTGGGGGAAGGGACCCAGTACTTC
TRBV7-2	few	TRBJ2-5	TRBD1	CASSQSGTVQETQYF	TGTGCCAGCAGCCAATCCGGGACAGTCCAAGAGACCCAGTACTTC
TRBV9	many	TRBJ2-3	-	CASSGVVRDTQYF	TGTGCCAGCAGCGGGGTCGTCAGAGATACGCAGTATTTT
TRBV5-6	-	TRBJ2-5	-	CASSWESGTQYF	TGTGCCAGCAGTTGGGAATCCGGGACCCAGTACTTC
TRBV20-1	many	TRBJ1-4	-	CSASRRSLNEKLFF	TGCAGTGCTAGTCGACGGAGCCTTAATGAAAAACTGTTTTTT
TRBV6-2/TRBV6-3	-	TRBJ2-2	-	CASSSTGRGGFRELFF	TGTGCCAGCAGTTCGACTGGCAGGGGGGGTTTCCGGGAGCTGTTTTTT
TRBV25-1	-	TRBJ2-3	TRBD1	CASNRQGGDTQYF	TGTGCCAGCAACCGACAGGGCGGGGATACGCAGTATTTT
TRBV6-1	-	TRBJ2-4	TRBD1	CASSEAPGQIAKNIQYF	TGTGCCAGCAGTGAAGCGCCGGGACAGATAGCCAAAAACATTCAGTACTTC
TRBV29-1	many	TRBJ2-6	-	CSVGTPANVLTF	TGCAGCGTCGGTACTCCGGCCAACGTCCTGACTTTC
TRBV9	-	TRBJ1-2	TRBD1	CASSKTGGSEGYTF	TGTGCCAGCAGCAAGACAGGGGGCTCGGAAGGCTACACCTTC
TRBV4-1	-	TRBJ2-7	TRBD2	CASSHWTGLSYEQYF	TGCGCCAGCAGCCATTGGACGGGACTATCCTACGAGCAGTACTTC
TRBV19	-	TRBJ1-5	-	CASSIARGNQPQHF	TGTGCCAGTAGTATAGCCAGAGGCAATCAGCCCCAGCATTTT
TRBV25-1	once	TRBJ2-5	-	CASSDPRGASETQYF	TGTGCCAGCAGCGACCCGAGGGGGGCCTCAGAGACCCAGTACTTC
TRBV12-3/TRBV12-4	many	TRBJ1-5	TRBD1	CASSPQDRAYNQPQHF	TGTGCCAGCAGTCCCCAGGACAGGGCATACAATCAGCCCCAGCATTTT
TRBV20-1	-	TRBJ2-5	-	CSAGHQGRQETQYF	TGCAGTGCAGGGCACCAAGGGAGGCAAGAGACCCAGTACTTC
TRBV28	-	TRBJ1-2	TRBD1	CASSPGQGLANYGYTF	TGTGCCAGCAGCCCCGGACAGGGACTAGCTAACTATGGCTACACCTTC
TRBV7-9	-	TRBJ1-6	TRBD1	CAGSLTGVSPLHF	TGTGCCGGCAGCTTAACAGGGGTTTCACCCCTCCACTTT
TRBV12-3/TRBV12-4	many	TRBJ2-1	TRBD1	CASSWTGNEQFF	TGTGCCAGCAGTTGGACAGGCAATGAGCAGTTCTTC
TRBV6-2/TRBV6-3	-	TRBJ2-1	-	CASKKTDGETQFF	TGTGCCAGCAAAAAAACCGATGGAGAGACCCAGTTCTTC
TRBV20-1	-	TRBJ2-4	TRBD2	CSARTPGLAGGIAKNIQYF	TGCAGTGCTAGAACTCCAGGACTAGCGGGGGGGATAGCCAAAAACATTCAGTACTTC
TRBV7-2	-	TRBJ2-1	-	CASSPRGLPQNEQFF	TGTGCCAGCAGCCCCCGGGGGTTGCCGCAGAATGAGCAGTTCTTC
TRBV15	once	TRBJ2-1	-	CATSRDPQIKNEQFF	TGTGCCACCAGCAGAGATCCACAAATCAAAAATGAGCAGTTCTTC